The 8 T cell receptor beta chains below come from one sample, sequenced in a study of graft-versus-host responses after intestinal transplantation. TCRdb's table, derived via immunoSEQ multiplex PCR, lists solely in-frame clones and lacks some. The table shows around 90,000 clones, with 92% occurring only once. No antigen is known for these receptors. Sequencing was performed on unstimulated CD4+ T cells sorted from spleen or lymph node cells, taken before intestinal transplant. These receptors were obtained from a human donor who received an intestinal transplant.

The rearrangement links TRBV6-1 to TRBJ2-1; D not certain. The CDR3 runs 13 residues. Deletions cut 6 bases from V and 0 bases from J, with 6 bases between. Germline CDR1 reads MNHNS; CDR2 reads SASEGT. CDR3 sequence: CASSAVSYNEQFF. Here the CDR3 DNA reads TGTGCCAGCAGCGCAGTCTCCTACAATGAGCAGTTCTTC.

This sequence joins TRBV5-1 and TRBJ2-1; D is unresolved. The CDR3 runs to 13 residues. V was pared by 2 bases and J by 6 bases, with 9 bases between. Germline V gives CDR1 SGHRS, CDR2 YFSETQ. Written as DNA, the CDR3 is TGCGCCAGCAGCTTAGCCAGCTCCAATGAGCAGTTCTTC. Translation gives CASSLASSNEQFF.

This clone was seen more than once but under ten times. V gene TRBV19 combines with J gene TRBJ2-7; unclear D gene. CDR3 length: 11 residues. The ends were cut back, 8 bases at V and 3 bases at J, with 8 bases in the middle. Germline CDR1 LNHDA, CDR2 SQIVND (reference sequence). The CDR3 sequence: CASSDIYEQYF. The CDR3 coding sequence is TGTGCCAGTTCAGACATCTACGAGCAGTACTTC.

This clone was seen more than once but under ten times. V is TRBV5-4 and J is TRBJ2-1, with TRBD2 matching 7 bases. The CDR3 covers 18 residues. Germline CDR1 is SGHNT and CDR2 is YYREEE (reference sequence). Losses at the gene ends were 3 bases for V and 8 bases for J; bases not matched to a gene: 20. The CDR3 protein is CASSSMQRLAKVYHEQFF. The DNA for the CDR3 is TGTGCCAGCAGCTCGATGCAACGACTAGCTAAGGTTTATCATGAGCAGTTCTTC.

The chain recombines TRBV5-1 with TRBJ2-7; 9 nucleotides match TRBD1. CDR1 and CDR2 from the germline V gene are SGHRS and YFSETQ. V lost 0 bases, J lost 3 bases, and 4 bases stayed unmatched. This CDR3 region has 15 residues. The CDR3 DNA reads TGCGCCAGCAGCTTGGACGGACAGGGGCTCTACGAGCAGTACTTC. Translated: CASSLDGQGLYEQYF.

The chain recombines TRBV5-4 with TRBJ1-3, with TRBD1 as a possible D gene (5 bases). The ends were cut back, 3 bases at V and 0 bases at J, with 16 bases in the middle. The CDR3 contains 17 residues. Germline values: CDR1 SGHNT, CDR2 YYREEE (reference sequence). The CDR3 DNA follows: TGTGCCAGCAGCTCGACCCCACAGGTCTTCTCTGGAAACACCATATATTTT. Translated, it gives CASSSTPQVFSGNTIYF. The entire variable domain, with the rest obtained from reference TRBV5-4 and TRBJ1-3, is as follows: ETGVTQSPTHLIKTRGQQVTLRCSSQSGHNTVSWYQQALGQGPQFIFQYYREEENGRGNFPPRFSGLQFPNYSSELNVNALELDDSALYLCASSSTPQVFSGNTIYFGEGSWLTVV.

This clone was seen more than once but under ten times. J is TRBJ1-1 and V is TRBV29-1, with D possibly matching TRBD1 (6 bases). This CDR3 is 13 amino acids long. The germline gives CDR1 SQVTM, CDR2 ANQGSEA. Trimming shortened V by 4 bases and J by 1 base, and 10 bases separated the two germline ends. The CDR3 loop is CSVATGWNTEAFF. The CDR3, as DNA: TGCAGCGTTGCAACAGGGTGGAACACTGAAGCTTTCTTT.

The chain carries TRBV12-5 and TRBJ2-1; 8 nucleotides line up with TRBD2. Germline CDR1 LGHNT, CDR2 FRNRAP. The CDR3 length is 16 residues. Trimming cost V 2 bases and J 9 bases; bases outside gene matches: 12. This CDR3 is CASGLSQAGEFGEQFF. Here the CDR3 DNA reads TGTGCTAGTGGTTTGTCTCAAGCGGGAGAATTCGGTGAGCAGTTCTTC.